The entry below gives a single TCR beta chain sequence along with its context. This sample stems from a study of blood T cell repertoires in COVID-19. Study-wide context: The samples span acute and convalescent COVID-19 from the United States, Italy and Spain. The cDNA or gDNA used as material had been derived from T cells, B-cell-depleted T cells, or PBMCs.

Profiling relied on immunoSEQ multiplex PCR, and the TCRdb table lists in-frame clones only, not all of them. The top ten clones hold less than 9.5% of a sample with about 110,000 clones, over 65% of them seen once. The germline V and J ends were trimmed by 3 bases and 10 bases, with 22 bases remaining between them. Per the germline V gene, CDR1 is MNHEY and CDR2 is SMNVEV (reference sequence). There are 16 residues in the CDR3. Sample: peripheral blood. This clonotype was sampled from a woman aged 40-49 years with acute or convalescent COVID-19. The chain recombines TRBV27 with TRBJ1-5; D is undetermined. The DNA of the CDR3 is TGTGCCAGCAGTTTTATGGCGAGGGCTACAAGCTTTCCCCAGCATTTT. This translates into CASSFMARATSFPQHF.